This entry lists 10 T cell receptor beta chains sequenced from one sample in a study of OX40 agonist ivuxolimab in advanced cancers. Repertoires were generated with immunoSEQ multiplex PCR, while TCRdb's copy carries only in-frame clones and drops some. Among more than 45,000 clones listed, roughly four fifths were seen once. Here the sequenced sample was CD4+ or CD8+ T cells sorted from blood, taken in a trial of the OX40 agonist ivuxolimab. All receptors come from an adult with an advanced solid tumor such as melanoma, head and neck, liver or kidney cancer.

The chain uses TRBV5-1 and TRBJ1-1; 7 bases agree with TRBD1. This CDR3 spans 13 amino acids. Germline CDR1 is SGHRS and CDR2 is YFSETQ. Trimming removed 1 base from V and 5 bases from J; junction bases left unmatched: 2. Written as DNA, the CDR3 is TGCGCCAGCAGCTTGCACAGGGGAACTGAAGCTTTCTTT. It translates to CASSLHRGTEAFF.

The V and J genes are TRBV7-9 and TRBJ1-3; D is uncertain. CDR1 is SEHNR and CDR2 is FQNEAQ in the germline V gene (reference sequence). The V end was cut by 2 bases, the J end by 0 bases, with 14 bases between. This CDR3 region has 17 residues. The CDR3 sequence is CASSLHVGLHSGNTIYF. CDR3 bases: TGTGCCAGCAGCTTACACGTAGGGCTCCACTCTGGAAACACCATATATTTT.

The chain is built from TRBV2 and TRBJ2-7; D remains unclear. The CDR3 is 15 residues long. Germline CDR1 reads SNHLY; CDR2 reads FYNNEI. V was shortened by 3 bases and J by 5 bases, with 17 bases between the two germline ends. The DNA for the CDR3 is TGTGCCAGCAGTGAGAAAAGAACTGGTGGGGACGAGCAGTACTTC. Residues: CASSEKRTGGDEQYF.

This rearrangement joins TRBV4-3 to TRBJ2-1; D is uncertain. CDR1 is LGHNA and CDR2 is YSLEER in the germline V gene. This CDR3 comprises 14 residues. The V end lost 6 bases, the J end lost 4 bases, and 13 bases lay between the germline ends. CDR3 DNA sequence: TGCGCCAGCAGTATAAGTGTCAGTTACAATGAGCAGTTCTTC. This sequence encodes CASSISVSYNEQFF.

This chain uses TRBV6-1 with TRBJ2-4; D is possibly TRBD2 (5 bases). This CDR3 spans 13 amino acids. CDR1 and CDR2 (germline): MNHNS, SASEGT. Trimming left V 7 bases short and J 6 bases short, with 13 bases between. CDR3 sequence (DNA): TGTGCCAGCAAGGAACCCCTAGCAAACATTCAGTACTTC. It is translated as CASKEPLANIQYF.

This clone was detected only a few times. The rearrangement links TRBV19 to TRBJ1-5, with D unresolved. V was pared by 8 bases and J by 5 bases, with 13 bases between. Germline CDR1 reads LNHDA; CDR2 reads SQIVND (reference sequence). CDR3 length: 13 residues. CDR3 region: CASPVGLHQPQHF. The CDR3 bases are TGTGCCAGTCCGGTGGGTCTCCATCAGCCCCAGCATTTT.

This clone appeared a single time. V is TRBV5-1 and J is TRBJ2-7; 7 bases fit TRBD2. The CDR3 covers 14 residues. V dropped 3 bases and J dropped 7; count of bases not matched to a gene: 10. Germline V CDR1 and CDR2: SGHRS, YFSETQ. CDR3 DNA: TGCGCCAGCAGCTCCACTAGCGCCACGGAAGAGCAGTACTTC. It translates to CASSSTSATEEQYF. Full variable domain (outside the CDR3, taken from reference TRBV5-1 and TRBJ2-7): KAGVTQTPRYLIKTRGQQVTLSCSPISGHRSVSWYQQTPGQGLQFLFEYFSETQRNKGNFPGRFSGRQFSNSRSEMNVSTLELGDSALYLCASSSTSATEEQYFGPGTRLTVT.

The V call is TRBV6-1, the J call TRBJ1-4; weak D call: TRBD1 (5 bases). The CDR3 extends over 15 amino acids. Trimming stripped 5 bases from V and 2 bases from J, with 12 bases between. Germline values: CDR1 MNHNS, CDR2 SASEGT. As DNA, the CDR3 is TGTGCCAGCAGTATACAGGCTTCGACTAATGAAAAACTGTTTTTT. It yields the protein CASSIQASTNEKLFF.

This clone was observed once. The CDR3 DNA is TGTGCCAGCAGCACAGGGTTCACGGACACAGATACGCAGTATTTT. Translation: CASSTGFTDTDTQYF. V gene TRBV11-2 combines with J gene TRBJ2-3; tentatively, D is TRBD1 (6 bases). The CDR3 is 15 amino acids. Germline V gene lookup returns CDR1 SGHAT and CDR2 FQNNGV. Trimming pared 5 bases from V and 2 bases from J, leaving 14 bases between.

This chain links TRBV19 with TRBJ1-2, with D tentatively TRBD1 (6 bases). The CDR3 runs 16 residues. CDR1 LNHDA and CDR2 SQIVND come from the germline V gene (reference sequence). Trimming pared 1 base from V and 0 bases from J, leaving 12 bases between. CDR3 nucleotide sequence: TGTGCCAGTAGTATAGCCGGGACAAATGCTAACTATGGCTACACCTTC. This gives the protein CASSIAGTNANYGYTF.